The 27 T cell receptor beta chains given below trace back to one sample, sequenced in a study of blood T cell repertoires in COVID-19. Libraries were prepared by immunoSEQ multiplex PCR; TCRdb keeps only in-frame clonotypes and omits some of them. The sample includes about 87,000 clones, around 83% of them seen just once. Sequenced input: peripheral blood. These receptor sequences come from an older woman with acute or convalescent COVID-19.

A few counts support this clone. This sample includes further DNA sequences coding for the same CDR3. The chain has TRBV19 and TRBJ2-1, with D possibly being TRBD1 (6 bases). This CDR3 contains 13 residues. V was clipped by 1 base and J by 6 bases, with 7 bases between them. Germline-derived CDR1 and CDR2 are LNHDA and SQIVND (reference sequence). This chain's CDR3 is CASSIGRGNEQFF. CDR3 nucleotide sequence: TGTGCCAGTAGTATAGGCAGGGGCAATGAGCAGTTCTTC. The full variable domain, its missing parts supplied by reference TRBV19 and TRBJ2-1, is DGGITQSPKYLFRKEGQNVTLSCEQNLNHDAMYWYRQDPGQGLRLIYYSQIVNDFQKGDIAEGYSVSREKKESFPLTVTSAQKNPTAFYLCASSIGRGNEQFFGPGTRLTVL.

The V gene is TRBV30, the J gene TRBJ2-3; 9 bases agree with TRBD2. With V trimmed by 1 base and J by 1 base, 3 bases remained unmatched. CDR1 and CDR2 from the germline V gene are GTSNPN and SVGIG (reference sequence). CDR3 length: 15 amino acids. Here the CDR3 reads CAWSGVAGGTDTQYF. The DNA for the CDR3 is TGTGCCTGGAGTGGGGTAGCGGGGGGCACAGATACGCAGTATTTT.

The V and J genes are TRBV6-5 and TRBJ2-1; TRBD2 agrees at 8 bases. V shed 0 bases and J 3 bases; nucleotides not matched to a gene: 4. The CDR3 contains 16 residues. CDR1 and CDR2 from the germline V gene are MNHEY and SVGAGI. CDR3 nucleotide sequence: TGTGCCAGCAGTTACTCGTCAGCGGGAGTCTACAATGAGCAGTTCTTC. It translates to CASSYSSAGVYNEQFF.

In its sample, this clone was seen a few times. This chain links TRBV5-1 with TRBJ1-4; D is perhaps TRBD1 (6 bases). Germline V gene sequence: CDR1 SGHRS, CDR2 YFSETQ. The CDR3 is 14 amino acids. V lost 1 base and J lost 8, with 12 bases in between. CDR3 DNA sequence: TGCGCCAGCAGCTTGATGGGGGCTCGAGAAAAACTGTTTTTT. Translation gives CASSLMGAREKLFF.

The chain uses TRBV13 and TRBJ2-7, with 7 nucleotides matching TRBD1. After removal of 5 bases from V and 5 bases from J, the junction contained 9 bases not matched to a gene. The germline gives CDR1 PRHDT, CDR2 FYEKMQ (reference sequence). The length of the CDR3 is 14 residues. This chain's CDR3 is CASSIDRVANEQYF. The CDR3 nucleotides are TGTGCCAGCAGCATAGACAGGGTAGCGAACGAGCAGTACTTC.

This chain links TRBV7-2 with TRBJ2-5; 14 bases match TRBD2. The CDR3 is 16 residues long. The V gene's germline CDR1 is SGHTA and CDR2 FQGNSA. Unmatched junction bases numbered 4, after V lost 5 bases and J lost 2 bases. The CDR3 is CASSTGTSGGQETQYF. DNA of the CDR3: TGTGCCAGCAGCACGGGGACTAGCGGGGGACAAGAGACCCAGTACTTC.

This clone occurred a few times. This chain joins TRBV28 and TRBJ2-5; D gene uncertain. CDR3 length: 14 amino acids. The germline V and J ends were trimmed by 1 base and 1 base, with 7 bases remaining between them. The V gene's germline CDR1 is MDHEN and CDR2 SYDVKM. CDR3 DNA: TGTGCCAGCAGTTTATTATCGGGCCAAGAGACCCAGTACTTC. Translation gives CASSLLSGQETQYF. The full variable domain, its missing parts supplied by reference TRBV28 and TRBJ2-5, is DVKVTQSSRYLVKRTGEKVFLECVQDMDHENMFWYRQDPGLGLRLIYFSYDVKMKEKGDIPEGYSVSREKKERFSLILESASTNQTSMYLCASSLLSGQETQYFGPGTRLLVL.

V and J are TRBV18 and TRBJ1-3; 8 bases align to TRBD1. CDR1 is KGHSH and CDR2 is LQKENI in the germline V gene. The CDR3 contains 14 residues. J lost 4 bases, V lost 5 bases, and 4 bases had no gene match. The CDR3 DNA reads as TGTGCCAGCTCAACGGGACAGGCGGGAAACACCATATATTTT. Its protein product is CASSTGQAGNTIYF.

The chain links TRBV5-1 to TRBJ2-7, with D maybe TRBD2 (5 bases). With 0 bases removed from V and 6 bases from J, the gap between germline ends came to 16 bases. This CDR3 spans 15 amino acids. Germline CDR1 reads SGHRS; CDR2 reads YFSETQ. CDR3 DNA sequence: TGCGCCAGCAGCTTGGACCCCGGGATGGTTGCCGAGCAGTACTTC. Its translation: CASSLDPGMVAEQYF.

This clone was seen a single time. The CDR3 DNA reads as TGTGCCAGCAGTGCCGGGACAAATTATGGCTACACCTTC. Amino acid sequence: CASSAGTNYGYTF. The V gene is TRBV6-2 or TRBV6-3, the J gene TRBJ1-2; perhaps TRBD1 as D (6 bases). The germline gives CDR1 MNHEY, CDR2 SVGEGT. The V end lost 5 bases, the J end lost 5 bases, and 12 bases lay between the germline ends. The CDR3 extends over 13 amino acids.

The V and J genes are TRBV5-8 and TRBJ1-1, with D hard to call. The CDR3 runs to 15 residues. Germline V gives CDR1 SGHTS, CDR2 YDEGEE. V shed 1 base and J shed 0 bases, with 10 bases lying between them. The CDR3 sequence: CASSLRKGVNTEAFF. CDR3 DNA sequence: TGTGCCAGCAGCTTGAGGAAGGGAGTGAACACTGAAGCTTTCTTT.

This chain links TRBV11-3 with TRBJ1-2; D uncertain. The V gene's germline CDR1 is SGHNT and CDR2 YENEEA. The CDR3 is made up of 11 amino acids. V gave up 6 bases and J gave up 6 bases, with 8 bases separating them. The CDR3 region has the DNA TGTGCCAGCAGGGAGGGAGATGGCTACACCTTC. This codes for CASREGDGYTF.

CDR3 amino acids: CASSEVSSGGFEPAAQYF. In nucleotides, the CDR3 is TGCGCCAGCAGTGAGGTTTCTAGCGGGGGGTTCGAACCGGCGGCCCAGTACTTC. The chain recombines TRBV10-2 with TRBJ2-5, with 11 nucleotides matching TRBD2. The V gene end was trimmed by 2 bases and the J gene end by 9 bases; junction bases not matched to a gene: 17. CDR3 length equals 18 residues. Per the germline V gene, CDR1 is WSHSY and CDR2 is SAAADI.

This clone showed up just a few times. The chain carries TRBV28 and TRBJ1-4; possibly TRBD1 for D (6 bases). CDR1 is MDHEN, CDR2 SYDVKM, per germline. The length of the CDR3 is 16 residues. The V gene lost 5 bases and the J gene lost 7 bases, with 20 bases spanning the gap. In DNA, the CDR3 is TGTGCCAGCAGTCTCTTGGGAGGGGGAGGTTTTGAAAAACTGTTTTTT. Its translation: CASSLLGGGGFEKLFF.

The chain recombines TRBV7-6 with TRBJ2-1; 10 bases fit TRBD2. Germline CDR1 is SGHVS and CDR2 is FNYEAQ. V gave up 1 base and J gave up 6 bases; unmatched junction bases: 9. The CDR3 has 17 amino acids. CDR3 bases: TGTGCCAGCAGCTTAGTATCTAGCGGGGGTTTTTCCAATGAGCAGTTCTTC. Translation gives CASSLVSSGGFSNEQFF.

The chain has TRBV11-2 and TRBJ2-5, with D possibly being TRBD2 (5 bases). CDR3 length equals 14 residues. The ends were cut back, 1 base at V and 4 bases at J, with 10 bases in the middle. The V gene's germline CDR1 is SGHAT and CDR2 FQNNGV. The CDR3 reads CASSLVTSGETQYF. CDR3 nucleotides: TGTGCCAGCAGCTTAGTAACTAGTGGAGAGACCCAGTACTTC.

A single count supports this clone. The rearrangement uses TRBV5-6 and TRBJ2-2; D uncertain. This CDR3 has 19 residues. V was pared by 1 base and J by 3 bases, with 22 bases between. Germline assignment: CDR1 SGHDT and CDR2 YYEEEE. CDR3 residues: CASSLSGPRSERYTGELFF. CDR3 coding DNA: TGTGCCAGCAGCTTGAGTGGTCCCAGGTCAGAAAGGTACACCGGGGAGCTGTTTTTT.

The rearrangement links TRBV6-5 to TRBJ1-2; 7 bases map to TRBD1. Trimming took 4 bases from V and 8 from J; bases not matched to a gene: 16. The length of the CDR3 is 16 residues. CDR1 and CDR2 from the germline V gene are MNHEY and SVGAGI. The CDR3 sequence is CASSSLKFGTADGYTF. CDR3 DNA sequence: TGTGCCAGCAGTTCACTAAAGTTTGGGACAGCGGACGGCTACACCTTC.

This CDR3 is CASSARLPGQGNYGYTF. DNA for the CDR3: TGTGCCAGCAGTGCACGTTTACCGGGACAGGGAAACTATGGCTACACCTTC. The chain links TRBV2 to TRBJ1-2; TRBD1 matches at 9 bases. The CDR3 runs to 17 residues. The junction had 11 bases not matched to a gene; V was cut back by 4 bases and J by 2 bases. Per germline, CDR1 SNHLY and CDR2 FYNNEI.

The genes are TRBV7-8 and TRBJ2-3; TRBD2 is a possible D gene (5 bases). Trimming pared 5 bases from V and 5 bases from J, leaving 11 bases between. Germline V gives CDR1 SGHVS, CDR2 FQNEAQ. The length of the CDR3 is 13 residues. The CDR3 sequence: CASSPKAGDTQYF. CDR3 nucleotides: TGTGCCAGCAGCCCGAAGGCGGGAGATACGCAGTATTTT.

The chain has TRBV28 and TRBJ1-3; D might be TRBD1 (6 bases). CDR1 and CDR2 from the germline V gene are MDHEN and SYDVKM. The CDR3 sequence is 16 residues long. V was shortened by 6 bases and J by 4 bases, with 19 bases between the two germline ends. CDR3 DNA: TGTGCCAGCAGCCGGGTCGGGGGGCTATCGGGAAACACCATATATTTT. The encoded protein is CASSRVGGLSGNTIYF.

The chain carries TRBV5-4 and TRBJ2-1; 8 bases agree with TRBD1. The length of the CDR3 is 15 residues. Germline CDR1 SGHNT, CDR2 YYREEE (reference sequence). The ends lost 2 bases at V and 4 bases at J; junction bases unmatched: 5. As DNA, the CDR3 is TGTGCCAGCAGCTTTCCGACAGGGGAATACAATGAGCAGTTCTTC. Translation: CASSFPTGEYNEQFF.

J is TRBJ1-4 and V is TRBV5-6; 9 bases are shared with TRBD1. J gave up 8 bases and V 1 base, and 3 bases lay outside the gene matches. Germline values: CDR1 SGHDT, CDR2 YYEEEE. This CDR3 contains 14 residues. The DNA for the CDR3 is TGTGCCAGCAGCTTGCCCGGGACAGGGGAAAAACTGTTTTTT. Protein sequence: CASSLPGTGEKLFF.

This clone was seen more than once but under ten times. The V gene is TRBV6-5, the J gene TRBJ1-5; D not resolved. V was shortened by 0 bases and J by 5 bases, with 8 bases between the two germline ends. The CDR3 is made up of 14 amino acids. Germline V gene sequence: CDR1 MNHEY, CDR2 SVGAGI. This chain's CDR3 is CASSYSRGYQPQHF. CDR3 in DNA: TGTGCCAGCAGTTACTCCCGGGGATATCAGCCCCAGCATTTT.

The rearrangement uses TRBV28 and TRBJ1-1, with a tentative D call TRBD1 (5 bases). This CDR3 spans 14 amino acids. CDR1 and CDR2 from the germline V gene are MDHEN and SYDVKM. The V gene lost 2 bases and the J gene lost 4 bases, with 11 bases spanning the gap. CDR3 residues: CASSLSFDSTEAFF. For the CDR3, the DNA is TGTGCCAGCAGTTTAAGTTTTGACAGCACTGAAGCTTTCTTT. Full variable domain (missing parts from reference TRBV28 and TRBJ1-1): DVKVTQSSRYLVKRTGEKVFLECVQDMDHENMFWYRQDPGLGLRLIYFSYDVKMKEKGDIPEGYSVSREKKERFSLILESASTNQTSMYLCASSLSFDSTEAFFGQGTRLTVV.

The J gene is TRBJ2-5, the V gene TRBV2; possible D gene TRBD1, 6 bases. The CDR3 has 15 residues. Trimming took 8 bases from V and 4 from J, leaving 20 bases between them. CDR1 and CDR2 from the germline V gene are SNHLY and FYNNEI. The CDR3 is CASEPWAQGRETQYF. The CDR3 nucleotides are TGTGCCAGCGAACCTTGGGCCCAGGGGCGAGAGACCCAGTACTTC.

This clone occurred once. The chain employs TRBV6-5 and TRBJ1-2, with TRBD1 matching over 9 bases. The ends lost 7 bases at V and 4 bases at J; junction bases unmatched: 10. CDR1 MNHEY and CDR2 SVGAGI come from the germline V gene. The CDR3 sequence is 15 residues long. The CDR3 reads CASTGTGTGRYGYTF. The CDR3 DNA sequence: TGTGCCAGCACCGGAACCGGGACAGGGCGCTATGGCTACACCTTC.